The clone carrying this T cell receptor beta chain was detected a few times. The data were obtained in a study of T-cell reconstitution after alpha-beta-depleted transplantation in children. This CDR3 has 15 amino acids. The germline V gene has CDR1 SGDLS and CDR2 YYNGEE. Trimming took 7 bases from V and 0 from J; bases not matched to a gene: 7. Unique molecular identifiers were incorporated during preparation of the TCRbeta library. Using its own MiXCR run on the PCR reads, TCRdb lists one record per CDR3 protein. Of around 530,000 distinct CDR3 sequences listed, approximately 30% are singletons. J is TRBJ2-1 and V is TRBV9, with 7 nucleotides matching TRBD2. This TCR was recovered from a human donor who donated a stem cell graft to a child with aplastic anemia. The source was PBMCs from the stem cell graft donor, collected from the stem cell graft. The CDR3 DNA sequence: TGTGCCAGCCTCTTAGCGGGTCCCTCCTACAATGAGCAGTTCTTC. The encoded protein is CASLLAGPSYNEQFF.